This T cell receptor (beta chain) was documented in a study of T cells in Graves' hyperthyroidism and ophthalmopathy. Study-wide points: Most clonotypes expanded in thyroid above 0.001 were likewise present in blood. Separating ophthalmopathy from stable hyperthyroidism was achieved by a 13 V-J model.

As regards this clonotype: Its antigen is not known.

Any patient presenting with uncontrolled infection, other autoimmune disease, pregnancy or lactation was left out. Clinical symptoms, serum thyroxine, TRAb, thyroid ultrasound and orbital computed tomography informed diagnoses. From RNA transcripts, TCR beta CDR3 regions were amplified. The primer set for the first-round RT-PCR of the TCR CDR3 was HTBI. MiXCR, run by TCRdb on the multiplex PCR reads, gives a single entry per CDR3 protein. The table records hundreds of thousands of distinct CDR3 sequences, less than 45% of them present only once. Germline CDR1 reads LGHDT; CDR2 reads YNNKEL (reference sequence). Losses at the gene ends were 2 bases for V and 3 bases for J; bases not matched to a gene: 10. The CDR3 is 17 amino acids.

This clonotype was sampled from an adult man with Graves' disease, either hyperthyroidism or ophthalmopathy (not recorded which). Sequenced sample: peripheral blood or thyroid tissue (not recorded which). The chain employs TRBV3-1 and TRBJ1-3; TRBD1 matches at 7 bases. CDR3 DNA: TGTGCCAGCAGCCAACCACAGGGGAGGACAAGTGGAAACACCATATATTTT. It specifies CASSQPQGRTSGNTIYF.